This paragraph reports one TCR beta chain. As originally analysed: Amplification with reference gene primers provided the estimates of nucleated cell counts. Produced via immunoSEQ multiplex PCR; TCRdb's table is partial and in-frame only. For V, J and clone size, that table is used; D and trimming come from the DNA. The sample has 250,000 to 400,000 clones; about 88% are singletons. This entry belongs to a study of blood T cell repertoires in COVID-19. Participants were aged about 18 to 100 years from about two dozen US areas. Researchers sorted participants into cohorts using their self-reported clinical history. Recovered participants had two consecutive negative NP/OP PCR tests, healthcare professional clearance, or symptom resolution. This CDR3 has 15 amino acids. Germline lookup yields CDR1 SGHRS and CDR2 YFSETQ. Trimming took off 0 bases at V and 1 base at J, with 10 bases between the two ends.

Specimen: PBMCs or T cells enriched from blood (not recorded which). The V and J genes are TRBV5-1 and TRBJ2-5; D is ambiguous. This clonotype originated in a man aged 55-75 years who had recovered from COVID-19. The CDR3 region is CASSLGRLFQETQYF. The CDR3 DNA sequence: TGCGCCAGCAGCTTGGGCCGACTGTTCCAAGAGACCCAGTACTTC.